A single sample is the source of the 27 T cell receptor beta chains below, sequenced in a study of blood T cell repertoires in COVID-19. Method: immunoSEQ multiplex PCR; TCRdb's copy keeps in-frame clones and lacks some. This repertoire shows under 95,000 clones, 87% found once; its top ten account for around 7.4%. The sequenced sample was peripheral blood. These receptors were taken from a human donor with acute or convalescent COVID-19. The donor label of this sample is uncertain.

The chain joins TRBV2 to TRBJ2-7; D call uncertain. The CDR3 consists of 13 residues. Germline V gene data show CDR1 as SNHLY and CDR2 as FYNNEI. Trimming stripped 4 bases from V and 0 bases from J, with 7 bases between. CDR3 bases: TGTGCCAGCAGTGTAAATCTCTCCTACGAGCAGTACTTC. Translated: CASSVNLSYEQYF.

CDR3 loop: CASPVDLRQVLYEQYF. CDR3 DNA: TGTGCCAGCCCAGTAGACCTGCGACAGGTCCTCTACGAGCAGTACTTC. The V gene is TRBV27, the J gene TRBJ2-7; D perhaps matches TRBD1 (6 bases). Trimming took 8 bases from V and 3 from J, leaving 23 bases between them. This CDR3 spans 16 amino acids. Germline lookup yields CDR1 MNHEY and CDR2 SMNVEV (reference sequence).

The chain is built from TRBV4-3 and TRBJ2-7; 9 bases fit TRBD1. This CDR3 region has 15 residues. The germline gives CDR1 LGHNA, CDR2 YSLEER. J was trimmed by 3 bases and V by 3 bases; bases with no gene match: 6. The CDR3 loop reads CASSQKGQGLYEQYF. The DNA of the CDR3 is TGCGCCAGCAGCCAGAAGGGACAGGGACTCTACGAGCAGTACTTC.

This clone was found once. The J gene is TRBJ2-7, the V gene TRBV6-5; 14 positions agree with TRBD2. The CDR3 has 15 amino acids. V lost 5 bases and J lost 2; bases outside the gene matches: 2. CDR1 MNHEY and CDR2 SVGAGI come from the germline V gene. The CDR3: CASSRLAGGPYEQYF. The CDR3 DNA reads TGTGCCAGCAGTCGACTAGCGGGGGGGCCCTACGAGCAGTACTTC.

The chain joins TRBV2 to TRBJ1-5; 8 bases match TRBD1. Per germline, CDR1 SNHLY and CDR2 FYNNEI. The CDR3 length is 18 residues. The ends lost 5 bases at V and 2 bases at J; junction bases unmatched: 14. The chain's CDR3 is CASSTTPPTGEGNQPQHF. The CDR3 nucleotides are TGTGCCAGCAGTACTACTCCCCCGACAGGGGAGGGCAATCAGCCCCAGCATTTT.

This clone was counted only a few times. The J gene is TRBJ1-4, the V gene TRBV18; 7 bases line up with TRBD1. Germline CDR1 is KGHSH and CDR2 is LQKENI. This CDR3 has 17 amino acids. The J segment lost 3 bases and the V segment lost 1 base, leaving 8 bases of the junction unmatched. The CDR3: CASSPQGAFGPNEKLFF. In DNA, the CDR3 is TGTGCCAGCTCACCACAGGGGGCCTTCGGCCCTAATGAAAAACTGTTTTTT.

The chain joins TRBV3-1 (or the pseudogene TRBV3-2) to TRBJ2-3; 7 bases line up with TRBD2. V lost 1 base to trimming and J lost 1 base; unmatched junction nucleotides: 5. Germline assignment: CDR1 LGHDT and CDR2 YNNKEL (reference sequence). CDR3 length: 16 residues. The CDR3 DNA sequence: TGTGCCAGCAGCCAAGTGACGGGGGGAGGCACAGATACGCAGTATTTT. This gives the protein CASSQVTGGGTDTQYF.

This chain connects TRBV5-1 to TRBJ2-5, with TRBD1 identical over 9 bases. This CDR3 has 16 residues. Germline loops: CDR1 SGHRS, CDR2 YFSETQ. Unmatched junction bases numbered 11, after V lost 3 bases and J lost 5 bases. The CDR3, as DNA: TGCGCCAGCAGCTCCACCCTAACAGGGGGCGTCGAGACCCAGTACTTC. Amino acids: CASSSTLTGGVETQYF.

With regard to this clone: Its ends do not fully match the called genes, so a read error is possible. The chain combines TRBV5-1 with TRBJ2-5, with D unresolved. CDR1 and CDR2 (germline): SGHRS, YFSETQ. There are 14 residues in the CDR3. The CDR3 nucleotides read TGCGCCAGCAGCTCCCTTGGCATCGAAGAGGCCCAGTACTTC. It codes for CASSSLGIEEAQYF.

J is TRBJ2-4 and V is TRBV19, with TRBD1 matching 9 bases. CDR3 length: 13 residues. Germline V gives CDR1 LNHDA, CDR2 SQIVND (reference sequence). The ends lost 5 bases at V and 7 bases at J; junction bases unmatched: 3. Written as DNA, the CDR3 is TGTGCCAGTAGTTTCGGGACAGGGAACATTCAGTACTTC. The encoded protein is CASSFGTGNIQYF.

This chain joins TRBV11-3 and TRBJ1-4; 7 bases map to TRBD1. This CDR3 comprises 17 residues. V was clipped by 5 bases and J by 6 bases; unmatched bases: 15. The germline V gene encodes CDR1 SGHNT and CDR2 YENEEA. The CDR3 coding sequence is TGTGCCAGCAGCCCCGGGAGAGGGGGCGCCATGGATGAAAAACTGTTTTTT. Translation gives CASSPGRGGAMDEKLFF.

This chain links TRBV28 with TRBJ1-2; 7 nucleotides line up with TRBD1. Germline V lookup: CDR1 MDHEN, CDR2 SYDVKM. V lost 4 bases and J lost 7; bases outside the gene matches: 6. The CDR3 is 13 residues long. CDR3 residues: CASSSTGLSGYTF. CDR3 DNA: TGTGCCAGCAGTTCGACAGGGTTGAGTGGCTACACCTTC.

The chain joins TRBV6-5 to TRBJ1-6; TRBD1 matches 7 bases. Germline V gives CDR1 MNHEY, CDR2 SVGAGI. The CDR3 has 14 residues. The trim removed 0 bases at V and 10 bases at J, leaving 3 bases unmatched. CDR3 sequence: CASSYSGTVSPLHF. The CDR3 region has the DNA TGTGCCAGCAGTTACTCCGGGACAGTGTCACCCCTCCACTTT.

This sequence joins TRBV6-1 and TRBJ1-5; TRBD1 agrees at 7 bases. CDR1 and CDR2 (germline): MNHNS, SASEGT. This CDR3 region has 14 residues. V gave up 1 base and J gave up 7 bases; unmatched junction bases: 4. The DNA for the CDR3 is TGTGCCAGCAGTGAAGTGGCAGGGGGGCAGCCCCAGCATTTT. Its translation: CASSEVAGGQPQHF.

The chain recombines TRBV7-2 with TRBJ2-2; D is unclear. This CDR3 has 14 amino acids. Trimming left V 1 base short and J 1 base short, with 4 bases between. From germline, CDR1 is SGHTA and CDR2 FQGNSA. The CDR3 DNA is TGTGCCAGCAGCTTAGTTCAGAACACCGGGGAGCTGTTTTTT. Translating it yields CASSLVQNTGELFF.

The chain links TRBV11-1 to TRBJ2-5, with 10 bases identical to TRBD2. The germline gives CDR1 SGHAT, CDR2 FQDESV (reference sequence). V gave up 3 bases and J gave up 0 bases; unmatched junction bases: 4. The CDR3 length is 16 residues. CDR3 DNA: TGTGCCAGCAGCTTTTATAGCGGGGGGAACCAAGAGACCCAGTACTTC. Its translation is CASSFYSGGNQETQYF.

V usage is TRBV7-3 and J usage is TRBJ1-3; D ambiguous. The CDR3 extends over 15 amino acids. The ends were cut back, 5 bases at V and 3 bases at J, with 14 bases in the middle. Germline V lookup: CDR1 SGHTA, CDR2 FQGTGA. CDR3 sequence (DNA): TGTGCCAGCAGCCTCACCGGAGGGTATGGAAACACCATATATTTT. Its protein product is CASSLTGGYGNTIYF. The entire variable domain, with the rest obtained from reference TRBV7-3 and TRBJ1-3, is as follows: GAGVSQTPSNKVTEKGKYVELRCDPISGHTALYWYRQSLGQGPEFLIYFQGTGAADDSGLPNDRFFAVRPEGSVSTLKIQRTERGDSAVYLCASSLTGGYGNTIYFGEGSWLTVV.

This sequence joins TRBV30 and TRBJ1-4; D gene ambiguous. V shed 0 bases and J shed 8 bases, with 10 bases lying between them. Germline V gives CDR1 GTSNPN, CDR2 SVGIG (reference sequence). This CDR3 is 13 amino acids long. The CDR3, as DNA: TGTGCCTGGAGTGTCTCGTCGGGGGAAAAACTGTTTTTT. This encodes CAWSVSSGEKLFF.

The chain combines TRBV5-1 with TRBJ2-5, with unresolved D. The CDR3 consists of 15 residues. Trimming took off 0 bases at V and 2 bases at J, with 11 bases between the two ends. The germline V gene has CDR1 SGHRS and CDR2 YFSETQ. Here the CDR3 DNA reads TGCGCCAGCAGCTTGGCCGATCACTGGCAAGAGACCCAGTACTTC. Translation: CASSLADHWQETQYF.

This clone was counted only a few times. The chain carries TRBV9 and TRBJ2-1; D perhaps matches TRBD2 (7 bases). The CDR3 covers 15 residues. Trimming left V 6 bases short and J 4 bases short, with 17 bases between. Germline CDR1 reads SGDLS; CDR2 reads YYNGEE. In DNA, the CDR3 is TGTGCCAGCACGACAGGCTCGGGGGGATACAATGAGCAGTTCTTC. Encoded protein: CASTTGSGGYNEQFF.

The chain couples TRBV11-3 to TRBJ1-2; 7 positions agree with TRBD1. Germline V lookup: CDR1 SGHNT, CDR2 YENEEA. The CDR3 totals 12 residues. V dropped 2 bases and J dropped 8; count of bases not matched to a gene: 2. The CDR3 nucleotides read TGTGCCAGCAGCTTAAGGACAGGAGGCTACACCTTC. It specifies CASSLRTGGYTF.

The rearrangement joins TRBV5-1 to TRBJ1-4, with D unresolved. The CDR3 totals 14 residues. Germline V gives CDR1 SGHRS, CDR2 YFSETQ. V was trimmed by 2 bases and J by 8 bases, leaving 13 bases between them. The CDR3 region is CASSFWGPGEKLFF. The CDR3 DNA reads as TGCGCCAGCAGCTTTTGGGGTCCGGGAGAAAAACTGTTTTTT.

The chain recombines TRBV12-3 or TRBV12-4 with TRBJ1-4, with 7 bases identical to TRBD1. Losses at the gene ends were 8 bases for V and 7 bases for J; bases not matched to a gene: 4. The CDR3 runs 12 residues. The CDR3 here is CASRQGFEKLFF. CDR3 coding DNA: TGTGCCAGCCGACAGGGATTTGAAAAACTGTTTTTT.

The chain has TRBV6-4 and TRBJ1-5; D remains ambiguous. The CDR3 runs to 15 residues. Trimming took off 11 bases at V and 4 bases at J, with 21 bases between the two ends. Per germline, CDR1 MRHNA and CDR2 SNTAGT. The CDR3 spells CAGPWARHSNQPQHF. CDR3 bases: TGTGCCGGCCCGTGGGCCCGACATTCTAATCAGCCCCAGCATTTT.

This clone was recorded a few times. This rearrangement joins TRBV9 to TRBJ2-7; the match to TRBD2 covers 11 bases. Germline CDR1 reads SGDLS; CDR2 reads YYNGEE. Trimming removed 3 bases from V and 0 bases from J; junction bases left unmatched: 5. The CDR3 consists of 16 residues. CDR3 sequence: CASSAPGTSGSYEQYF. CDR3 DNA sequence: TGTGCCAGCAGCGCCCCCGGGACTAGCGGCTCCTACGAGCAGTACTTC.

CDR3 in DNA: TGTGCCAGCAGCTCCGGGACAGGCAGCTACAATGAGCAGTTCTTC. Its protein is CASSSGTGSYNEQFF. This rearrangement joins TRBV2 to TRBJ2-1, with TRBD1 matching over 8 bases. Germline lookup yields CDR1 SNHLY and CDR2 FYNNEI. The CDR3 loop spans 15 amino acids. J lost 3 bases, V lost 6 bases, and 7 bases had no gene match.

This chain uses TRBV9 with TRBJ2-3; 8 bases are a match to TRBD2. This CDR3 region has 18 residues. CDR1 and CDR2 from the germline V gene are SGDLS and YYNGEE. With 0 bases clipped from V and 1 base from J, the junction kept 10 bases outside the gene matches. The CDR3 nucleotides are TGTGCCAGCAGCGTAGCTGTAGAACGGCGGGGGGGCACAGATACGCAGTATTTT. This codes for CASSVAVERRGGTDTQYF.